A single sample is the source of the 15 T cell receptor beta chains below, sequenced in a study of human T cells and chemical hapten exposure. TCRdb processed the RACE reads anew with MiXCR; each CDR3 protein has one entry. Here the sample spans under 90,000 distinct CDR3 sequences, approximately 9.9% being singletons. Time point meaning: pre-sensitization, week 0. The sample's treatment: therapeutic diphenylcyclopropenone sensitization with weekly scalp DPC. The material sequenced was whole blood, taken in connection with sensitization to the hapten diphenylcyclopropenone (DPC). All receptors derive from a woman between 40 and 55 years old with alopecia areata. Some clones in this sample may be carry-over from other donors' samples.

This clonotype was observed a single time. Given a much more abundant clone one base away, this may be a read error. The chain is built from TRBV6-5 and TRBJ2-7; TRBD1 agrees at 11 bases. CDR3 length: 15 amino acids. V lost 6 bases and J lost 6; bases outside the gene matches: 10. Looked up from germline, CDR1 is MNHEY and CDR2 is SVGAGI. CDR3 residues: CASRIYGQGACEQYF. CDR3 coding DNA: TGTGCCAGCAGAATATACGGACAGGGGGCATGCGAGCAGTACTTC.

The chain joins TRBV11-3 to TRBJ1-1; D is undetermined. The CDR3 contains 11 residues. Germline CDR1 reads SGHNT; CDR2 reads YENEEA. V was cut by 5 bases and J by 12 bases, with 13 bases left in between. Here the CDR3 reads CASSQSPRSFF. In DNA, the CDR3 is TGTGCCAGCAGCCAGTCCCCGAGGTCTTTCTTT.

In its sample, this clonotype was seen a few times. The chain couples TRBV4-3 to TRBJ1-2, with no clear D. In germline, CDR1 is LGHNA, CDR2 YSLEER. The CDR3 runs to 15 residues. Deletions cut 1 base from V and 2 bases from J, with 11 bases between. DNA of the CDR3: TGCGCCAGCAGCCAAGTGATGACGGAGAACTATGGCTACACCTTC. Its translation: CASSQVMTENYGYTF.

This clonotype was recorded many times. This rearrangement joins TRBV12-3 or TRBV12-4 to TRBJ2-1; D is unresolved. V was trimmed by 2 bases and J by 8 bases, leaving 4 bases between them. This CDR3 region has 11 residues. CDR3 sequence: CASSLIDEQFF. Written as DNA, the CDR3 is TGTGCCAGCAGTTTAATTGATGAGCAGTTCTTC.

At least ten counts were recorded for this clonotype. This chain uses TRBV20-1 with TRBJ1-5; D is undetermined. The V end lost 3 bases, the J end lost 6 bases, and 15 bases lay between the germline ends. The length of the CDR3 is 14 residues. Germline lookup yields CDR1 DFQATT and CDR2 SNEGSKA (reference sequence). CDR3 coding DNA: TGCAGTGCTAGCACGTTTTCAGAGATTCAGCCCCAGCATTTT. Protein: CSASTFSEIQPQHF.

V usage is TRBV29-1 and J usage is TRBJ1-2; a possible D gene is TRBD1 (6 bases). The CDR3 runs to 13 residues. Germline V gives CDR1 SQVTM, CDR2 ANQGSEA. Trimming left V 6 bases short and J 6 bases short, with 17 bases between. The CDR3: CSVAYGGGDGYTF. CDR3 coding DNA: TGCAGCGTCGCTTATGGGGGCGGAGATGGCTACACCTTC.

A remark on this clonotype: The junction differs from germline at one of its ends, possibly a read error. The V gene is TRBV6-1, the J gene TRBJ2-3; a possible D gene is TRBD2 (6 bases). The CDR3 covers 15 residues. Germline assignment: CDR1 MNHNS and CDR2 SASEGT. CDR3 in amino acids: CASRGTFYTTHTQYF. DNA for the CDR3: TGTGCCAGCAGGGGGACTTTCTACACCACACATACGCAGTATTTT.

This clonotype was seen more than once but under ten times. This chain joins TRBV7-2 and TRBJ2-7; TRBD2 matches 14 bases. CDR1 is SGHTA and CDR2 is FQGNSA in the germline V gene. Trimming cost V 5 bases and J 3 bases; bases outside gene matches: 6. The length of the CDR3 is 16 residues. The CDR3 DNA reads as TGTGCCAGCAGCCCAGGACTAGCGGGGGGCGGCTACGAGCAGTACTTC. It encodes CASSPGLAGGGYEQYF.

The rearrangement joins TRBV29-1 to TRBJ1-1; TRBD1 is a possible D gene (6 bases). This CDR3 has 13 amino acids. CDR1 is SQVTM, CDR2 ANQGSEA, per germline. V lost 6 bases and J lost 6, with 17 bases in between. The CDR3 nucleotides read TGCAGCGTGGAAAGGGGGGTCGGGGCTGAAGCTTTCTTT. Translating it yields CSVERGVGAEAFF.

CDR3 nucleotides: TGTGCCAGCAGCTTCGGACTTGTGGGGGCCAACGTCCTGACTTTC. Translated, it gives CASSFGLVGANVLTF. V gene TRBV5-6 combines with J gene TRBJ2-6; possibly TRBD2 for D (5 bases). The CDR3 contains 15 residues. The germline gives CDR1 SGHDT, CDR2 YYEEEE. Trimming removed 2 bases at V and 4 bases at J, with 10 bases between.

This clonotype has a handful of counts. V gene TRBV20-1 combines with J gene TRBJ2-5; D unresolved. Germline CDR1 DFQATT, CDR2 SNEGSKA (reference sequence). V dropped 3 bases and J dropped 5 bases, with 7 bases sitting between them. This CDR3 region has 11 residues. CDR3 residues: CSASSSETQYF. In nucleotides, the CDR3 is TGCAGTGCTAGTAGTAGTGAGACCCAGTACTTC.

This clonotype has a handful of counts. This chain uses TRBV7-8 with TRBJ2-1, with 7 bases fitting TRBD1. The J segment lost 6 bases and the V segment lost 5 bases, leaving 4 bases of the junction unmatched. This CDR3 has 13 amino acids. CDR1 is SGHVS and CDR2 is FQNEAQ in the germline V gene. CDR3 in DNA: TGTGCCAGCAGCCTGGACAGGATCAATGAGCAGTTCTTC. Translating it yields CASSLDRINEQFF. Using reference TRBV7-8 and TRBJ2-1 for the parts outside the CDR3, the full variable domain is GAGVSQSPRYKVAKRGQDVALRCDPISGHVSLFWYQQALGQGPEFLTYFQNEAQLDKSGLPSDRFFAERPEGSVSTLKIQRTQQEDSAVYLCASSLDRINEQFFGPGTRLTVL.

The V call is TRBV5-6, the J call TRBJ2-1; TRBD2 aligns across 13 bases. CDR1 is SGHDT and CDR2 is YYEEEE in the germline V gene. V gave up 4 bases and J gave up 4 bases; unmatched junction bases: 8. CDR3 length equals 17 residues. CDR3 protein: CASSLWTSGRGYNEQFF. The CDR3, as DNA: TGTGCCAGCAGCCTTTGGACTAGCGGGAGAGGATACAATGAGCAGTTCTTC.

This clonotype occurred many times. This chain uses TRBV13 with TRBJ2-1, with TRBD2 matching 11 bases. V trimming: 6 bases; J trimming: 9 bases; junction bases outside the gene matches: 13. The germline gives CDR1 PRHDT, CDR2 FYEKMQ (reference sequence). The CDR3 loop spans 16 amino acids. The chain's CDR3 is CASSSIAGGRPREQFF. Written as DNA, the CDR3 is TGTGCCAGCAGTTCAATAGCGGGGGGGCGACCACGTGAGCAGTTCTTC.

This chain uses TRBV20-1 with TRBJ1-2; D not resolved. Germline loops: CDR1 DFQATT, CDR2 SNEGSKA (reference sequence). V dropped 1 base and J dropped 0 bases, with 9 bases sitting between them. This CDR3 is built from 14 residues. The CDR3 nucleotides are TGCAGTGCTAGAGTGGGGAATTCTAACTATGGCTACACCTTC. Translating it yields CSARVGNSNYGYTF.